The clone carrying this T cell receptor (beta chain) was seen ten or more times. This CDR3 contains 15 residues. Germline CDR1 is MNHEY and CDR2 is SVGAGI. The junction had 9 bases not matched to a gene; V was cut back by 2 bases and J by 6 bases. Arm-PCR of CDR3 regions and iRepertoire HTBI primers were the basis on which TCR beta libraries were built. TCRdb processed the multiplex PCR reads anew with MiXCR; each CDR3 protein has one entry. The data show about 460,000 distinct CDR3 sequences, about 22% seen once. As to time point: persistent/refractory GD, antithyroid drugs over 5 years with positive TRAb. PBMC RNA was the source of the TCR library. This sample is part of a study of regulatory T cells in long-lasting Graves disease.

The source is a female donor with Graves disease. Sequencing was performed on peripheral blood mononuclear cells (PBMCs), taken when the disease was refractory, from a patient treated with antithyroid drugs. This rearrangement joins TRBV6-5 to TRBJ2-7, with 8 bases fitting TRBD1. CDR3 amino acids: CASSYAGQGRAEQYF. Here the CDR3 DNA reads TGTGCCAGCAGTTACGCTGGACAGGGTCGGGCCGAGCAGTACTTC.